This TCR beta chain was recovered during a study of blood T cells in healthy people across ages. The CDR3 loop spans 16 amino acids. J was trimmed by 6 bases and V by 4 bases; bases with no gene match: 13. Germline loops: CDR1 MNHEY, CDR2 SMNVEV (reference sequence). A second PCR of about 6 to 11 cycles used a sample-barcoded 5' primer and a J-beta primer mix. TCRdb independently ran MiXCR on the 5' RACE reads; one entry per CDR3 protein. The table has approximately 700,000 distinct CDR3 sequences, approximately 31% seen once. In its sample, this clonotype was seen many times. This receptor was identified in a woman of 80 years or more in good health. Sequenced: blood. The chain recombines TRBV27 with TRBJ2-7; 9 nucleotides align to TRBD1. Written as DNA, the CDR3 is TGTGCCAGCAGTTCGACAGGGGGTTGGAGTACGAGCGAGCAGTACTTC. Its protein product is CASSSTGGWSTSEQYF.